Sequencing of this TCR beta chain was carried out in a study of T cells in Graves' hyperthyroidism and ophthalmopathy. V shed 0 bases, J shed 1 base, and the junction held 5 bases outside the gene matches. The CDR3 is 15 amino acids. Germline V lookup: CDR1 DFQATT, CDR2 SNEGSKA (reference sequence). This clonotype was observed a handful of times. TCR beta CDR3 sequences were amplified from RNA transcripts. TCR CDR3 regions were first amplified by RT-PCR with HTBI primers. TCRdb re-called the multiplex PCR reads with MiXCR, one entry per CDR3 protein. The sample has some 500,000 distinct CDR3 sequences; around an eighth are singletons.

The sequencing input was blood. The receptor was isolated from a woman younger than 35 with Graves' hyperthyroidism. This chain connects TRBV20-1 to TRBJ1-2; TRBD1 agrees at 7 bases. CDR3 protein: CSARDGRGVNYGYTF. The CDR3 region has the DNA TGCAGTGCTAGAGATGGCAGGGGGGTTAACTATGGCTACACCTTC.